The 30 T cell receptor beta chains below come from one sample, sequenced in a study of shared clonotypes between healthy human individuals. Repertoires were generated with immunoSEQ multiplex PCR, while TCRdb's copy carries only in-frame clones and drops some. The table records some 1.4 million clones, about 96% of them present only once. Sequenced: naive CD4+ T cells sorted from blood. Specified subset: CD45RA+ positively selected. Receptors were obtained from a man aged 25 to 45 in good health.

The genes are TRBV18 and TRBJ1-2, with D maybe TRBD1 (5 bases). Looked up from germline, CDR1 is KGHSH and CDR2 is LQKENI. V was cut by 0 bases and J by 2 bases, with 10 bases left in between. The CDR3 consists of 15 residues. The CDR3 region is CASSPPSRGNYGYTF. The CDR3 DNA reads as TGTGCCAGCTCACCACCGAGTCGGGGGAACTATGGCTACACCTTC.

This chain links TRBV28 with TRBJ2-7; 9 positions match TRBD2. Trimming took 8 bases from V and 10 from J; bases not matched to a gene: 9. From germline, CDR1 is MDHEN and CDR2 SYDVKM. The CDR3 contains 12 residues. The CDR3: CASQTGTSIQYF. The CDR3 coding sequence is TGTGCCAGCCAAACCGGGACTAGCATCCAGTACTTC.

This sequence joins TRBV11-3 and TRBJ2-4; 11 nucleotides line up with TRBD1. With 0 bases clipped from V and 8 bases from J, the junction kept 3 bases outside the gene matches. The germline V gene has CDR1 SGHNT and CDR2 YENEEA. The CDR3 is 15 residues long. The CDR3 sequence is CASSLDSGQGDIQYF. The CDR3 DNA sequence: TGTGCCAGCAGCTTAGATTCGGGACAGGGGGACATTCAGTACTTC.

This chain links TRBV6-1 with TRBJ1-2; D is uncertain. The germline V gene has CDR1 MNHNS and CDR2 SASEGT. The V end lost 4 bases, the J end lost 2 bases, and 5 bases lay between the germline ends. The CDR3 loop spans 12 amino acids. DNA of the CDR3: TGTGCCAGCAGTGGCGTCAACTATGGCTACACCTTC. Residues: CASSGVNYGYTF.

Concerning this clone itself: A junction boundary mismatches the germline segment, possibly from a read error. V usage is TRBV19 and J usage is TRBJ1-5, with D hard to call. The CDR3 sequence is 14 residues long. Germline CDR1 is LNHDA and CDR2 is SQIVND (reference sequence). CDR3 region: CGSAADYSNQPQHF. CDR3 nucleotides: TGTGGCAGTGCGGCAGATTATAGCAATCAGCCCCAGCATTTT.

This chain joins TRBV28 and TRBJ1-5; maybe TRBD1 (6 bases). The length of the CDR3 is 17 residues. Germline V gene lookup returns CDR1 MDHEN and CDR2 SYDVKM. Trimming removed 8 bases at V and 0 bases at J, with 20 bases between. In DNA, the CDR3 is TGTGCCAGCGTTGGACAGATAGGGCCGTATAGCAATCAGCCCCAGCATTTT. Protein: CASVGQIGPYSNQPQHF.

V usage is TRBV5-3 and J usage is TRBJ2-7, with a tentative D call TRBD1 (5 bases). TRBV5-3 is known as an ORF, though its function is uncertain. V was clipped by 2 bases and J by 0 bases, with 18 bases between them. There are 17 residues in the CDR3. The CDR3 sequence is CARSFRGHLRSSYEQYF. The CDR3 nucleotides read TGTGCCAGAAGCTTTAGGGGCCACTTGAGAAGCTCCTACGAGCAGTACTTC.

The sample holds one count of this clone. J is TRBJ2-5 and V is TRBV18, with 9 positions matching TRBD2. This CDR3 is built from 15 residues. Trimming cost V 5 bases and J 2 bases; bases outside gene matches: 6. Germline V CDR1 and CDR2: KGHSH, LQKENI. CDR3 nucleotide sequence: TGTGCCAGCTCAACAGTGCGGGGGGGGCAAGAGACCCAGTACTTC. This translates into CASSTVRGGQETQYF.

This sequence joins TRBV28 and TRBJ1-5, with 7 bases lining up with TRBD1. Germline CDR1 is MDHEN and CDR2 is SYDVKM. The V segment lost 4 bases and the J segment 0 bases; nucleotides outside the gene matches: 9. This CDR3 is 17 amino acids long. The CDR3 DNA follows: TGTGCCAGCAGTTCTCCGGGACAGAGATATAGCAATCAGCCCCAGCATTTT. The encoded protein is CASSSPGQRYSNQPQHF.

This rearrangement joins TRBV5-1 to TRBJ2-1, with 9 bases matching TRBD1. Germline V gene sequence: CDR1 SGHRS, CDR2 YFSETQ. V trimming: 4 bases; J trimming: 2 bases; junction bases outside the gene matches: 13. CDR3 length equals 18 residues. The CDR3 region has the DNA TGCGCCAGCAGCCTCCGGGACAGGGACGGTGAGACCTACAATGAGCAGTTCTTC. This encodes CASSLRDRDGETYNEQFF.

The chain links TRBV5-1 to TRBJ2-7, with D possibly TRBD2 on 6 matching bases. Germline CDR1 is SGHRS and CDR2 is YFSETQ. The CDR3 extends over 14 amino acids. Trimming stripped 4 bases from V and 2 bases from J, with 13 bases between. CDR3 nucleotides: TGCGCCAGCAGCCCCGTAAGGAGGGCCTACGAGCAGTACTTC. Protein: CASSPVRRAYEQYF. Full variable domain (rest looked up from reference TRBV5-1 and TRBJ2-7): KAGVTQTPRYLIKTRGQQVTLSCSPISGHRSVSWYQQTPGQGLQFLFEYFSETQRNKGNFPGRFSGRQFSNSRSEMNVSTLELGDSALYLCASSPVRRAYEQYFGPGTRLTVT.

This chain uses TRBV11-2 with TRBJ2-1; no reliable D call. V was pared by 0 bases and J by 3 bases, with 12 bases between. Germline V gene data show CDR1 as SGHAT and CDR2 as FQNNGV. The CDR3 covers 16 residues. The CDR3 bases are TGTGCCAGCAGCTTAGATCCAAGCAGCTACTACAATGAGCAGTTCTTC. It translates to CASSLDPSSYYNEQFF.

Concerning this clone: The sample holds other DNA sequences that translate to the same CDR3. V usage is TRBV20-1 and J usage is TRBJ2-3, with unresolved D. CDR1 and CDR2 from the germline V gene are DFQATT and SNEGSKA (reference sequence). This CDR3 contains 11 residues. Trimming removed 2 bases at V and 4 bases at J, with 4 bases between. CDR3 sequence reads: CSARRPDTQYF. DNA of the CDR3: TGCAGTGCTAGAAGGCCAGATACGCAGTATTTT.

The chain combines TRBV14 with TRBJ2-3; a weak D match, TRBD1 (6 bases). The V and J ends lost 4 bases and 6 bases respectively, with 11 bases between them. The length of the CDR3 is 13 residues. Germline V gene data show CDR1 as SGHDN and CDR2 as FVKESK. The CDR3 region is CASSRQVSDTQYF. The CDR3 bases are TGTGCCAGCAGCCGACAGGTTTCGGATACGCAGTATTTT.

The V and J genes are TRBV4-2 and TRBJ1-1; 7 nucleotides agree with TRBD1. The V gene end was trimmed by 4 bases and the J gene end by 0 bases; junction bases not matched to a gene: 11. In germline, CDR1 is LGHNA, CDR2 YNFKEQ. This CDR3 comprises 17 residues. The CDR3 sequence: CASSPTGAIYMNTEAFF. The CDR3 region has the DNA TGTGCCAGCAGCCCTACAGGGGCGATATACATGAACACTGAAGCTTTCTTT.

The rearrangement joins TRBV28 to TRBJ2-1; 8 positions agree with TRBD1. The CDR3 length is 18 residues. Losses at the gene ends were 7 bases for V and 4 bases for J; bases not matched to a gene: 18. Germline CDR1 reads MDHEN; CDR2 reads SYDVKM. The CDR3 loop reads CASTGQGRGSWRYNEQFF. CDR3 sequence (DNA): TGTGCCAGCACTGGACAGGGCCGAGGGAGCTGGAGGTACAATGAGCAGTTCTTC.

This chain connects TRBV5-1 to TRBJ2-3; D is tentatively TRBD1 or TRBD2 (5 bases each). This CDR3 has 12 residues. V was clipped by 4 bases and J by 4 bases, with 7 bases between them. Per germline, CDR1 SGHRS and CDR2 YFSETQ. The CDR3 loop reads CASSGTSDTQYF. DNA of the CDR3: TGCGCCAGCAGCGGGACCTCAGATACGCAGTATTTT.

CDR3 in DNA: TGTGCCAGCAGCTTGACCCAATCGGGGACCGGGGAGCTGTTTTTT. This codes for CASSLTQSGTGELFF. The gene calls are TRBV7-9 and TRBJ2-2; maybe TRBD2 (5 bases). Germline V gene data show CDR1 as SEHNR and CDR2 as FQNEAQ (reference sequence). V lost 3 bases to trimming and J lost 5 bases, with 13 bases between them. The CDR3 consists of 15 residues.

The chain uses TRBV7-6 and TRBJ2-6; D call uncertain. CDR3 length: 17 amino acids. Deletions cut 1 base from V and 0 bases from J, with 10 bases between. Germline loops: CDR1 SGHVS, CDR2 FNYEAQ. CDR3 loop: CASSLEAVNSGANVLTF. The DNA for the CDR3 is TGTGCCAGCAGCTTAGAGGCAGTCAACTCTGGGGCCAACGTCCTGACTTTC.

The rearrangement uses TRBV28 and TRBJ2-3; 8 nucleotides line up with TRBD1. Trimming at V came to 6 bases and at J to 5 bases, leaving 10 bases not matched to a gene. The CDR3 totals 15 residues. CDR1 is MDHEN, CDR2 SYDVKM, per germline. The CDR3 region has the DNA TGTGCCAGCAGATCTCAGGGGGCTGGGAGAGATACGCAGTATTTT. This gives the protein CASRSQGAGRDTQYF.

V gene TRBV7-2 combines with J gene TRBJ1-4; perhaps TRBD1 as D (5 bases). Germline loops: CDR1 SGHTA, CDR2 FQGNSA. The CDR3 extends over 15 amino acids. With 1 base removed from V and 11 bases from J, the gap between germline ends came to 17 bases. The CDR3 is CASSLDTLMGPKLFF. The CDR3 DNA is TGTGCCAGCAGCTTAGACACCCTCATGGGGCCCAAACTGTTTTTT.

The chain carries TRBV28 and TRBJ2-1; 12 nucleotides line up with TRBD2. Germline V gene data show CDR1 as MDHEN and CDR2 as SYDVKM. J lost 4 bases, V lost 6 bases, and 13 bases had no gene match. The CDR3 is 18 amino acids. The CDR3 here is CASRPGTGLAGRYNEQFF. CDR3 nucleotide sequence: TGTGCCAGCAGGCCGGGAACAGGACTAGCGGGGAGATACAATGAGCAGTTCTTC.

The chain employs TRBV2 and TRBJ1-4, with 8 bases lining up with TRBD1. In germline, CDR1 is SNHLY, CDR2 FYNNEI. The CDR3 loop spans 13 amino acids. V trimming: 6 bases; J trimming: 7 bases; junction bases outside the gene matches: 4. Here the CDR3 DNA reads TGTGCCAGCAGGGACAGGGCGGGTGAAAAACTGTTTTTT. Amino acids: CASRDRAGEKLFF.

The chain has TRBV7-9 and TRBJ2-3, with 10 bases aligning to TRBD2. The V segment lost 5 bases and the J segment 1 base; nucleotides outside the gene matches: 6. Germline-derived CDR1 and CDR2 are SEHNR and FQNEAQ (reference sequence). The CDR3 sequence is 16 residues long. The CDR3 sequence: CASSQAAGGGTDTQYF. The CDR3 DNA is TGTGCCAGCAGCCAAGCAGCGGGAGGGGGCACAGATACGCAGTATTTT.

The V and J genes are TRBV20-1 and TRBJ2-1; no firm D call. This CDR3 contains 10 residues. Trimming shortened V by 8 bases and J by 8 bases, and 10 bases separated the two germline ends. The germline V gene has CDR1 DFQATT and CDR2 SNEGSKA (reference sequence). CDR3 in DNA: TGCAGTCCATACTGGCATGAGCAGTTCTTC. This encodes CSPYWHEQFF.

The chain uses TRBV4-2 and TRBJ2-7; maybe TRBD2 (6 bases). The CDR3 is 18 residues long. Per germline, CDR1 LGHNA and CDR2 YNFKEQ. Trimming shortened V by 0 bases and J by 3 bases, and 21 bases separated the two germline ends. The CDR3 here is CASSQEVGLAGNGYEQYF. The DNA for the CDR3 is TGTGCCAGCAGCCAAGAGGTTGGATTGGCGGGAAATGGCTACGAGCAGTACTTC.

The table lists this clone with a count of one. This specimen includes other DNA sequences encoding the same CDR3. This rearrangement joins TRBV11-2 to TRBJ2-5; D unclear. The CDR3 sequence is 13 residues long. Germline V gene sequence: CDR1 SGHAT, CDR2 FQNNGV. The V end lost 3 bases, the J end lost 2 bases, and 7 bases lay between the germline ends. CDR3 in amino acids: CASSFGTQETQYF. Written as DNA, the CDR3 is TGTGCCAGCAGCTTCGGTACACAAGAGACCCAGTACTTC.

The chain links TRBV18 to TRBJ2-2; D may match TRBD1 or TRBD2 (6 bases each). The germline gives CDR1 KGHSH, CDR2 LQKENI. The CDR3 spans 15 residues. V lost 1 base and J 6 bases, leaving 12 bases between the germline ends. The CDR3 protein is CASSPLSGAPGELFF. The CDR3 DNA is TGTGCCAGCTCACCACTTTCGGGGGCTCCCGGGGAGCTGTTTTTT.

For the CDR3, the DNA is TGTGCCAGCAGTTACCAGTCACCCCTCCACTTT. Translating gives CASSYQSPLHF. The V gene is TRBV6-6, the J gene TRBJ1-6; D ambiguous. V lost 2 bases and J lost 10, with 3 bases in between. Germline V lookup: CDR1 MNHNY, CDR2 SVGAGI (reference sequence). The CDR3 is 11 amino acids.

The chain recombines TRBV11-3 with TRBJ2-7; D gene ambiguous. The germline CDR1 and CDR2 sequences are SGHNT and YENEEA. The CDR3 covers 13 residues. Trimming cost V 4 bases and J 3 bases, with 10 bases left between them. DNA for the CDR3: TGTGCCAGCAGCTCCCCTAATAGCTACGAGCAGTACTTC. It yields the protein CASSSPNSYEQYF.